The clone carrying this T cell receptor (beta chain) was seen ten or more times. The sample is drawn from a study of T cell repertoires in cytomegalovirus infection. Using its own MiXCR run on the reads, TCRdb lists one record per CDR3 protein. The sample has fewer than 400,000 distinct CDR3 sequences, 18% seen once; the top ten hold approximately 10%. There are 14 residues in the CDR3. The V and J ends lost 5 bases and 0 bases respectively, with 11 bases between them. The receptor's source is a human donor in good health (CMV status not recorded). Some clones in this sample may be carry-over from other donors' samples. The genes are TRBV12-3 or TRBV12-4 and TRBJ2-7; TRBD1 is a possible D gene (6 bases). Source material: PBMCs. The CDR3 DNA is TGTGCCAGCAGTCCGGGACAAAGCTCCTACGAGCAGTACTTC. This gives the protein CASSPGQSSYEQYF.